This T cell receptor (beta chain) was found in a study of blood T cell repertoires in COVID-19. Sequenced by immunoSEQ multiplex PCR; TCRdb stores in-frame clones only, minus some. This sample carries 200,000 to 250,000 clones, approximately 85% of them seen once, and the ten largest clones take 4.5% to 6%. This clone appeared once. The origin of this receptor is a man in his fifties with COVID-19, enrolled during active disease. Sequencing was carried out using peripheral blood.

CDR3 residues: CASSVPGQGQYF. CDR3 in DNA: TGTGCCAGCAGTGTCCCGGGACAGGGTCAGTACTTC. The chain links TRBV12-3 or TRBV12-4 to TRBJ2-7; TRBD1 aligns across 9 bases. The CDR3 runs to 12 residues. Trimming removed 5 bases from V and 10 bases from J; junction bases left unmatched: 6.